The 2 T cell receptor beta chains in this list originate from one sample, sequenced in a study of regulatory T cells in long-lasting Graves disease. This sample's time point: newly diagnosed GD, antithyroid drugs for less than 3 months. The TCR library was made from RNA that had been extracted from PBMCs in TRIzol. Researchers made TCR beta libraries by using iRepertoire HTBI primers and running Arm-PCR on CDR3 regions. TCRdb ran MiXCR on the multiplex PCR reads and lists one entry per CDR3 protein. The sample yields about 430,000 distinct CDR3 sequences, over 14% seen once. The sample also formed part of further work on T cells in Graves' hyperthyroidism and ophthalmopathy.

This sample comprised peripheral blood mononuclear cells (PBMCs), obtained at new diagnosis, from a patient treated with antithyroid drugs. The source of these receptors is a woman aged 40 to 50 with Graves disease.

This clonotype was picked up many times. The chain combines TRBV28 with TRBJ2-7; 15 bases align to TRBD2. This CDR3 is 19 amino acids long. Trimming at V came to 6 bases and at J to 5 bases, leaving 17 bases not matched to a gene. The germline CDR1 and CDR2 sequences are MDHEN and SYDVKM. The CDR3 loop is CASSLRWTSGRGVKNEQYF. In DNA, the CDR3 is TGTGCCAGCAGCCTGCGGTGGACTAGCGGGAGGGGGGTAAAGAACGAGCAGTACTTC.

This clonotype is a singleton in its sample. J is TRBJ2-3 and V is TRBV4-2, with no clear D. Germline assignment: CDR1 LGHNA and CDR2 YNFKEQ. V lost 0 bases to trimming and J lost 1 base, with 14 bases between them. This CDR3 contains 17 residues. CDR3 residues: CASSQDALKEGTDTQYF. The CDR3, as DNA: TGTGCCAGCAGCCAAGATGCACTTAAGGAAGGCACAGATACGCAGTATTTT.